This T cell receptor (beta chain) was captured by sequencing in a study of T-cell reconstitution after alpha-beta-depleted transplantation in children. The authors prepared the TCRbeta library with unique molecular identifiers. Via MiXCR, TCRdb re-called the PCR reads, giving one row per CDR3 protein. The repertoire includes about 210,000 distinct CDR3 sequences, roughly a sixth of them detected once, and around two fifths sits in the top ten. This clonotype has at least ten counts. The CDR3 loop spans 10 amino acids. Looked up from germline, CDR1 is DFQATT and CDR2 is SNEGSKA (reference sequence). V was pared by 1 base and J by 6 bases, with 1 base between.

The input for sequencing was PBMCs, mostly from graft donor cells, taken 360 days after TCRalphabeta/CD19-depleted stem cell transplant. The V gene is TRBV20-1, the J gene TRBJ1-5; D unclear. The sequence was obtained from a male patient between 2 and 9 years old who had a stem cell transplant for acute lymphoblastic leukemia, so the T cells may come from the graft donor. Here the CDR3 DNA reads TGCAGTGCTAGAGGTCAGCCCCAGCATTTT. Its translation is CSARGQPQHF.